This T cell receptor beta chain was observed in a study of post-analysis software for immune sequencing data. Study-wide points: Analysis by F measure revealed that same-batch samples clustered strongly together. Controls showed significantly higher normalized Chao1 diversity than did multiple sclerosis patients. Roughly five TRBV segments appeared more often in patients than in controls, and TRBV5-6, TRBV5-1 and TRBV20-1 were among these.

The V and J ends lost 0 bases and 5 bases respectively, with 16 bases between them. Germline lookup yields CDR1 DFQATT and CDR2 SNEGSKA (reference sequence). CDR3 length: 15 amino acids. Unique molecular identifiers were carried by the TCR beta cDNA libraries. TCRdb passed the PCR reads through MiXCR, listing each CDR3 protein once. The repertoire has 350,000 to 500,000 distinct CDR3 sequences, approximately 39% of them found once; the top ten carry 7.5% to 8.5%. Comment on this clonotype: Antigen specificity is unknown.

The clonotype was recovered from a girl aged 2-10 years with multiple sclerosis. This chain joins TRBV20-1 and TRBJ1-2, with a possible D match to TRBD1 (6 bases). The sequenced sample consisted of blood. CDR3 region: CSARDRGGRTYGYTF. In DNA, the CDR3 is TGCAGTGCTAGAGATCGGGGGGGCCGCACGTATGGCTACACCTTC.